Listed below are T cell receptor beta chains from one sample, sequenced in a study of cytomegalovirus exposure and HLA in healthy donors. Profiling relied on immunoSEQ multiplex PCR, and the TCRdb table lists in-frame clones only, not all of them. Among 120,000 or so clones listed, 80% were seen once. Sequenced: PBMCs. All receptors come from a man in his forties or fifties in good health and CMV-seronegative. Each CDR3 is given with its conserved first and last residue. A D gene is named only where the DNA matches it firmly. Rows may omit the clone size; those that give it use once, few, many or a size class.

D gene	clone size	V gene	J gene	CDR3 protein	CDR3 DNA
.	.	TRBV5-1	TRBJ2-1	CASKIIRSSSYNEQFF	TGCGCCAGCAAAATTATCAGGTCGAGCTCCTACAATGAGCAGTTCTTC
.	few	TRBV7-6	TRBJ2-2	CASSLTGNTGELFF	TGTGCCAGCAGCTTAACAGGGAACACCGGGGAGCTGTTTTTT
.	.	TRBV19	TRBJ2-1	CASSMFILYNEQFF	TGTGCCAGTAGTATGTTCATCCTATACAATGAGCAGTTCTTC
.	.	TRBV27	TRBJ2-1	CASSHSGRYLTYNEQFF	TGTGCCAGCAGCCACTCTGGGCGATACCTAACCTACAATGAGCAGTTCTTC
.	.	TRBV4-1	TRBJ2-7	CASSQDGTVPYTLYEQYF	TGCGCCAGCAGCCAAGATGGTACAGTGCCATACACCCTATACGAGCAGTACTTC
.	.	TRBV28	TRBJ2-1	CASSLIRGEQFF	TGTGCCAGCAGTTTAATCAGGGGTGAGCAGTTCTTC
TRBD2	.	TRBV2	TRBJ2-3	CASRVGTSADTQYF	TGTGCCAGCAGGGTAGGGACTAGCGCAGATACGCAGTATTTT
.	few	TRBV6-6	TRBJ2-1	CASSHRQSSSYNEQFF	TGTGCCAGCAGTCACCGACAGTCGAGCTCCTACAATGAGCAGTTCTTC
.	.	TRBV7-7	TRBJ2-1	CASSLGLSSYNEQFF	TGTGCCAGCAGCTTAGGACTTTCCTCCTACAATGAGCAGTTCTTC
TRBD2	.	TRBV27	TRBJ2-1	CASSFGLASNEQFF	TGTGCCAGCAGTTTCGGACTAGCTTCCAATGAGCAGTTCTTC
.	.	TRBV6-6	TRBJ2-1	CASRPLGGEQFF	TGTGCCAGCAGACCACTAGGGGGTGAGCAGTTCTTC
.	.	TRBV19	TRBJ2-1	CASSPTGSEQFF	TGTGCCAGTAGCCCAACAGGGTCTGAGCAGTTCTTC
.	few	TRBV5-1	TRBJ1-4	CASSTREATNEKLFF	TGCGCCAGCAGCACCCGGGAGGCAACTAATGAAAAACTGTTTTTT
TRBD2	.	TRBV5-1	TRBJ2-7	CASSLTSGSYEQYF	TGCGCCAGCAGCCTGACTAGCGGCTCCTACGAGCAGTACTTC
TRBD1	.	TRBV29-1	TRBJ1-2	CSVGQGAYGYTF	TGCAGCGTGGGACAGGGGGCCTATGGCTACACCTTC
.	.	TRBV4-2	TRBJ1-1	CASSQDIDSDMNTEAFF	TGTGCCAGCAGCCAAGATATCGACAGCGACATGAACACTGAAGCTTTCTTT
.	.	TRBV2	TRBJ1-2	CASSVVLGGGPPVDYGYTF	TGTGCCAGCAGTGTAGTCCTGGGGGGGGGACCCCCGGTCGACTATGGCTACACCTTC
.	.	TRBV16	TRBJ1-2	CASSITGKRGYTF	TGTGCCAGCAGCATTACAGGAAAACGTGGCTACACCTTC
TRBD1	.	TRBV18	TRBJ1-2	CASSPRDGDRTPYGYTF	TGTGCCAGCTCACCTAGAGACGGGGACAGAACTCCCTATGGCTACACCTTC
TRBD2	once	TRBV5-1	TRBJ2-3	CASSWTGGRTDTQYF	TGCGCCAGCAGCTGGACGGGGGGGCGCACAGATACGCAGTATTTT